The 30 T cell receptor beta chains below come from one sample, sequenced in a study of CD8+ T cells in alopecia areata. Sequencing used cDNA as its template, made by extracting RNA and reverse transcribing it. The assay was immunoSEQ multiplex PCR, and TCRdb's table has in-frame clones only and misses some. This sample has more than 200,000 clones, with under 70% found just once. Here the sequenced sample was CD4+ T cells sorted from blood, taken at week 0. The receptors here all came from a human donor with alopecia areata.

This clone has more than one count but fewer than ten. J is TRBJ2-6 and V is TRBV29-1; D gene uncertain. V lost 4 bases and J lost 2, with 9 bases in between. From germline, CDR1 is SQVTM and CDR2 ANQGSEA. The CDR3 covers 14 residues. In DNA, the CDR3 is TGCAGCGTTGCAAGGCAGGCTGGGGCCAACGTCCTGACTTTC. Protein product: CSVARQAGANVLTF.

The chain couples TRBV10-3 to TRBJ2-1, with a possible D match to TRBD1 (5 bases). CDR3 length equals 15 residues. The V gene lost 6 bases and the J gene lost 0 bases, with 12 bases spanning the gap. Germline values: CDR1 ENHRY, CDR2 SYGVKD. CDR3 nucleotides: TGTGCCATCAGGCCTAGGGGCTCCTCCTACAATGAGCAGTTCTTC. Residues: CAIRPRGSSYNEQFF.

The gene calls are TRBV29-1 and TRBJ1-2; 8 bases agree with TRBD1. This CDR3 spans 16 amino acids. Germline loops: CDR1 SQVTM, CDR2 ANQGSEA. The ends lost 6 bases at V and 2 bases at J; junction bases unmatched: 14. The chain's CDR3 is CSVDPFGAGGNYGYTF. CDR3 bases: TGCAGCGTCGACCCGTTTGGGGCAGGGGGCAACTATGGCTACACCTTC.

The rearrangement links TRBV5-1 to TRBJ2-4; possibly TRBD1 for D (6 bases). The V end was cut by 2 bases, the J end by 0 bases, with 9 bases between. The CDR3 has 15 amino acids. Germline CDR1 SGHRS, CDR2 YFSETQ. The CDR3 sequence: CASSFRGIAKNIQYF. The CDR3 bases are TGCGCCAGCAGCTTCAGGGGAATAGCCAAAAACATTCAGTACTTC.

This sequence joins TRBV9 and TRBJ1-1, with TRBD1 as a possible D gene (5 bases). V gave up 3 bases and J gave up 4 bases, with 13 bases separating them. The CDR3 contains 14 residues. From germline, CDR1 is SGDLS and CDR2 YYNGEE. The CDR3 bases are TGTGCCAGCAGCGCTAGCATAAGGGGCACTGAAGCTTTCTTT. It encodes CASSASIRGTEAFF.

The chain joins TRBV7-9 to TRBJ1-6; 11 nucleotides match TRBD1. The CDR3 covers 15 residues. Germline V gene data show CDR1 as SEHNR and CDR2 as FQNEAQ (reference sequence). V lost 4 bases to trimming and J lost 9 bases; unmatched junction nucleotides: 5. The CDR3 DNA sequence: TGTGCCAGCAGCTCTGGACAGGGGGCCAGTTCACCCCTCCACTTT. Translation: CASSSGQGASSPLHF.

V is TRBV25-1 and J is TRBJ2-5; unclear D gene. Germline assignment: CDR1 MGHDK and CDR2 SYGVNS. Between the trimmed V and J ends, which lost 4 bases and 3 bases, there was a span of 3 bases. The CDR3 has 11 residues. DNA for the CDR3: TGTGCCAGCAGTGTGAAAGAGACCCAGTACTTC. Its protein product is CASSVKETQYF.

CDR3 amino acids: CASSSDSTTNSPLHF. CDR3 nucleotides: TGCGCCAGCAGCTCGGACAGTACGACCAATTCACCCCTCCACTTT. V and J are TRBV5-1 and TRBJ1-6, with a tentative D call TRBD1 (6 bases). The CDR3 covers 15 residues. V was cut by 3 bases and J by 7 bases, with 14 bases left in between. The germline V gene has CDR1 SGHRS and CDR2 YFSETQ.

This chain links TRBV30 with TRBJ1-1; D is possibly TRBD1 (5 bases). The CDR3 is 14 amino acids. Germline CDR1 and CDR2: GTSNPN and SVGIG (reference sequence). V lost 2 bases and J 6 bases, leaving 16 bases between the germline ends. The DNA of the CDR3 is TGTGCCTGGAGTAAAACGGGAGGGGCGGCTGAAGCTTTCTTT. Its protein is CAWSKTGGAAEAFF.

This clone was counted between two and nine times. This chain joins TRBV10-3 and TRBJ2-6; D is uncertain. The length of the CDR3 is 13 residues. Germline values: CDR1 ENHRY, CDR2 SYGVKD. V shed 10 bases and J shed 3 bases, with 10 bases lying between them. Here the CDR3 reads CATRLDGANVLTF. The CDR3 DNA reads TGTGCCACCCGCCTGGATGGGGCCAACGTCCTGACTTTC.

The sample holds a few counts of this clone. The chain links TRBV7-2 to TRBJ2-1; no definite D call. This CDR3 region has 15 residues. V gave up 4 bases and J gave up 0 bases, with 10 bases separating them. Germline CDR1 reads SGHTA; CDR2 reads FQGNSA. CDR3 residues: CASSSSYSSYNEQFF. DNA of the CDR3: TGTGCCAGCAGCTCAAGCTACTCCTCCTACAATGAGCAGTTCTTC. Based on the CDR3 plus reference TRBV7-2 and TRBJ2-1, the full variable domain is GAGVSQSPSNKVTEKGKDVELRCDPISGHTALYWYRQSLGQGLEFLIYFQGNSAPDKSGLPSDRFSAERTGGSVSTLTIQRTQQEDSAVYLCASSSSYSSYNEQFFGPGTRLTVL.

The rearrangement uses TRBV9 and TRBJ2-1; 12 nucleotides agree with TRBD2. Germline CDR1 and CDR2: SGDLS and YYNGEE. V shed 3 bases, J shed 2 bases, and the junction held 0 bases outside the gene matches. The CDR3 loop spans 15 amino acids. The CDR3: CASSGLAGAYNEQFF. In nucleotides, the CDR3 is TGTGCCAGCAGCGGACTAGCGGGGGCCTACAATGAGCAGTTCTTC.

This sequence joins TRBV4-3 and TRBJ1-4; TRBD1 agrees at 7 bases. Germline CDR1 reads LGHNA; CDR2 reads YSLEER. Trimming took 4 bases from V and 8 from J; bases not matched to a gene: 7. CDR3 length: 14 residues. CDR3 loop: CASSPRTGDEKLFF. The CDR3 DNA follows: TGCGCCAGCAGCCCGCGGACAGGTGACGAAAAACTGTTTTTT.

V and J are TRBV7-9 and TRBJ1-2, with a tentative D call TRBD1 (5 bases). There are 14 residues in the CDR3. The V end lost 5 bases, the J end lost 4 bases, and 14 bases lay between the germline ends. Germline CDR1 and CDR2: SEHNR and FQNEAQ (reference sequence). The CDR3 loop reads CASSRPGTTYGYTF. In DNA form, the CDR3 reads TGTGCCAGCAGCCGACCGGGGACCACCTATGGCTACACCTTC.

The chain carries TRBV7-9 and TRBJ2-7; D is unresolved. V lost 3 bases and J lost 2, with 8 bases in between. Germline V gene data show CDR1 as SEHNR and CDR2 as FQNEAQ (reference sequence). CDR3 size: 13 residues. The CDR3 is CASSLRTAYEQYF. CDR3 nucleotides: TGTGCCAGCAGCTTGAGAACGGCCTACGAGCAGTACTTC.

This chain connects TRBV18 to TRBJ2-7; either TRBD1 or TRBD2 may fit D (5 bases each). The length of the CDR3 is 14 residues. The germline gives CDR1 KGHSH, CDR2 LQKENI. Trimming removed 2 bases at V and 0 bases at J, with 8 bases between. In DNA, the CDR3 is TGTGCCAGCTCACCAGGGACGAGCTCCTACGAGCAGTACTTC. Encoded protein: CASSPGTSSYEQYF.

The genes are TRBV7-3 and TRBJ2-5; TRBD2 agrees at 10 bases. The ends lost 5 bases at V and 4 bases at J; junction bases unmatched: 1. The germline CDR1 and CDR2 sequences are SGHTA and FQGTGA. The CDR3 has 13 residues. The CDR3: CASSPSGGETQYF. CDR3 bases: TGTGCCAGCAGCCCTAGCGGGGGAGAGACCCAGTACTTC.

As for this clone: Within the sample, other DNA sequences also encode this same CDR3. The rearrangement joins TRBV9 to TRBJ1-6; maybe TRBD1 (5 bases). CDR1 and CDR2 from the germline V gene are SGDLS and YYNGEE. The CDR3 sequence is 14 residues long. The V end lost 0 bases, the J end lost 8 bases, and 9 bases lay between the germline ends. For the CDR3, the DNA is TGTGCCAGCAGCGTAGGGCAGGGCGATTCACCCCTCCACTTT. It yields the protein CASSVGQGDSPLHF. The full variable domain, in which reference TRBV9 and TRBJ1-6 provide the parts outside the CDR3, is DSGVTQTPKHLITATGQRVTLRCSPRSGDLSVYWYQQSLDQGLQFLIQYYNGEERAKGNILERFSAQQFPDLHSELNLSSLELGDSALYFCASSVGQGDSPLHFGNGTRLTVT.

The chain has TRBV7-3 and TRBJ2-4, with D possibly TRBD1 on 7 matching bases. The V gene lost 5 bases and the J gene lost 0 bases, with 11 bases spanning the gap. The CDR3 spans 15 residues. The germline V gene has CDR1 SGHTA and CDR2 FQGTGA. CDR3 in amino acids: CASSPGGLAKNIQYF. The CDR3 region has the DNA TGTGCCAGCAGCCCAGGGGGACTAGCCAAAAACATTCAGTACTTC. The full variable domain, rest sourced from reference TRBV7-3 and TRBJ2-4, is GAGVSQTPSNKVTEKGKYVELRCDPISGHTALYWYRQSLGQGPEFLIYFQGTGAADDSGLPNDRFFAVRPEGSVSTLKIQRTERGDSAVYLCASSPGGLAKNIQYFGAGTRLSVL.

The chain recombines TRBV4-3 with TRBJ2-1; 12 nucleotides agree with TRBD2. CDR1 and CDR2 (germline): LGHNA, YSLEER. V lost 1 base, J lost 2 bases, and 3 bases stayed unmatched. The CDR3 contains 17 residues. The CDR3 DNA reads as TGCGCCAGCAGCCAAGGGTCTAGCGGGGGGGCCTACAATGAGCAGTTCTTC. It yields the protein CASSQGSSGGAYNEQFF.

The chain couples TRBV29-1 to TRBJ1-1; 9 bases map to TRBD1. Germline V gives CDR1 SQVTM, CDR2 ANQGSEA. This CDR3 region has 13 residues. Unmatched junction bases numbered 6, after V lost 6 bases and J lost 4 bases. The CDR3 protein is CSVGTGIATEAFF. CDR3 bases: TGCAGCGTGGGGACAGGGATTGCCACTGAAGCTTTCTTT.

The gene calls are TRBV2 and TRBJ1-2; 7 positions agree with TRBD1. CDR1 is SNHLY, CDR2 FYNNEI, per germline. This CDR3 has 13 amino acids. V lost 5 bases to trimming and J lost 4 bases; unmatched junction nucleotides: 4. CDR3 amino acids: CASSSGQAYGYTF. The DNA of the CDR3 is TGTGCCAGCAGTTCAGGACAGGCCTATGGCTACACCTTC.

The rearrangement joins TRBV4-1 to TRBJ2-3; D is possibly TRBD1 or TRBD2 (5 bases each). The CDR3 runs 14 residues. V lost 3 bases and J lost 4, with 11 bases in between. CDR1 MGHRA and CDR2 YSYEKL come from the germline V gene. The CDR3 sequence is CASSQNRGSDTQYF. The CDR3 DNA sequence: TGCGCCAGCAGCCAGAACCGGGGCTCAGATACGCAGTATTTT.

The sample holds one count of this clone. The genes are TRBV30 and TRBJ2-1; TRBD2 agrees at 12 bases. This CDR3 region has 15 residues. V was clipped by 3 bases and J by 2 bases; unmatched bases: 2. The germline gives CDR1 GTSNPN, CDR2 SVGIG (reference sequence). In DNA, the CDR3 is TGTGCCTGGAGCCTAGCGGGGGGGCCCTACAATGAGCAGTTCTTC. Its protein is CAWSLAGGPYNEQFF.

The chain has TRBV15 and TRBJ1-5; D is undetermined. V was pared by 5 bases and J by 7 bases, with 9 bases between. Germline V gene lookup returns CDR1 LNHNV and CDR2 YYDKDF (reference sequence). The CDR3 spans 12 residues. The CDR3 coding sequence is TGTGCCACCAGCCCGCGTGGGCAGCCCCAGCATTTT. This sequence encodes CATSPRGQPQHF.

For this clone: The sample holds other DNA sequences that translate to the same CDR3. The rearrangement uses TRBV20-1 and TRBJ2-7, with a tentative D call TRBD2 (5 bases). Between the trimmed V and J ends, which lost 3 bases and 3 bases, there was a span of 6 bases. The germline V gene has CDR1 DFQATT and CDR2 SNEGSKA (reference sequence). CDR3 length equals 11 residues. For the CDR3, the DNA is TGCAGTGCTAGGAGGGACTACGAGCAGTACTTC. Translated, it gives CSARRDYEQYF.

The J gene is TRBJ2-7, the V gene TRBV30; D gene unclear. The V and J ends lost 2 bases and 5 bases respectively, with 13 bases between them. In germline, CDR1 is GTSNPN, CDR2 SVGIG (reference sequence). The CDR3 contains 13 residues. CDR3 bases: TGTGCCTGGAGTAACCAGCCGATCGACGAGCAGTACTTC. This gives the protein CAWSNQPIDEQYF.

As concerns this clone: This sample also contains other DNA sequences that code for the same CDR3. The chain links TRBV29-1 to TRBJ1-1, with D perhaps TRBD1 (5 bases). The CDR3 spans 13 residues. Germline CDR1 SQVTM, CDR2 ANQGSEA. The V and J ends lost 2 bases and 2 bases respectively, with 9 bases between them. The CDR3 DNA reads as TGCAGCGTTGAAAGGGACCCAAACACTGAAGCTTTCTTT. It is translated as CSVERDPNTEAFF.

This chain joins TRBV29-1 and TRBJ2-3, with a tentative D call TRBD2 (5 bases). V was cut by 8 bases and J by 4 bases, with 19 bases left in between. The germline V gene encodes CDR1 SQVTM and CDR2 ANQGSEA. The CDR3 has 14 residues. The CDR3 sequence is CSSRSAGRSDTQYF. The CDR3 nucleotides are TGCAGCTCCCGTTCGGCGGGTAGGTCAGATACGCAGTATTTT.

The chain has TRBV6-1 and TRBJ1-5; D uncertain. This CDR3 comprises 15 residues. CDR1 and CDR2 (germline): MNHNS, SASEGT. Trimming removed 4 bases at V and 7 bases at J, with 17 bases between. The CDR3 DNA reads TGTGCCAGCAGTGGGACTGGCGCAGTTGGACAGCCCCAGCATTTT. It is translated as CASSGTGAVGQPQHF.